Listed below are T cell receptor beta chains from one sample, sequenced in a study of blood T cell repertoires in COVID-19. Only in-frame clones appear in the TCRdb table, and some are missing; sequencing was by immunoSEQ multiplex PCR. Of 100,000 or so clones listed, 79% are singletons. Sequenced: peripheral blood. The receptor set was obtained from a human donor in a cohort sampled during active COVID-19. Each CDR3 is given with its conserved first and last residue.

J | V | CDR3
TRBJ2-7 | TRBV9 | CASSVDATSGSEQYF
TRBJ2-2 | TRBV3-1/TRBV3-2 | CASSQWTSGSTGELFF
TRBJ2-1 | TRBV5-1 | CASSPQGHSYNEQFF
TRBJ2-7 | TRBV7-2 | CASSLVDRYSYEQYF
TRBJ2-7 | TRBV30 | CAWSIRPQGWEQYF
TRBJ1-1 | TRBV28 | CASSLGGGMNTEAFF
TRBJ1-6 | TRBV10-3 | CAISVGTNLNSPLHF
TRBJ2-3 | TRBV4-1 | CASSRSGLVPDTQYF
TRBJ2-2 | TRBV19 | CASRLRAENTGELFF
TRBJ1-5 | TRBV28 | CASSFLSGGANQPQHF
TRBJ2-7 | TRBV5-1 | CASSLSARSGNYEQYF
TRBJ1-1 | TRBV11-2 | CASRHLARGNTEAFF
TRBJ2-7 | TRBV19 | CASKMSSGNSLGEQYF
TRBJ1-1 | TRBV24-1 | CATSEAIRIQGAGSTEAFF
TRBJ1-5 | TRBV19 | CASSISVTNQPQHF
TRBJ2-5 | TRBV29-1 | CSARFIGWEETQYF
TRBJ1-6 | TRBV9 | CASSVGRDYNSPLHF
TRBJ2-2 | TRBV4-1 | CASEGGGTGDTGELFF
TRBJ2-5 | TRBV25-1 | CASSEYGGVGETQYF
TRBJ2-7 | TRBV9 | CASSGGPTTTGYYEQYF
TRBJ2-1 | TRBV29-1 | CSVHDSSGIVMGQFF
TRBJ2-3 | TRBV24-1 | CATSDQREGTDTQYF
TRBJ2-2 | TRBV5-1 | CASSLVGLSNTGELFF
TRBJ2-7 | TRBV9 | CASSGAGELHEQYF
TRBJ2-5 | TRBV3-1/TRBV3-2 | CASSQPQGAEETQYF
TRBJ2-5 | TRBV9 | CASSVELAGGETQYF
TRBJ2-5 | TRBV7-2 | CASSPDRGRQETQYF
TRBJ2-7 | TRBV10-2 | CASSESGLAGREQYF
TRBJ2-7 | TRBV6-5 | CASEPSGSSYEQYF
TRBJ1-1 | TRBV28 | CASMKTGGNFEAFF
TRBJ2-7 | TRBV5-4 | CASSVQREPYEQYF
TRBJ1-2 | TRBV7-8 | CASSLASGGAWTNYGYTF
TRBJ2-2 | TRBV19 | CASSSGLAAGELFF
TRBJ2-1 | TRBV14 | CASSRLAESSYNEQFF
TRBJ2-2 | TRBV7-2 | CASGGQGAGELFF
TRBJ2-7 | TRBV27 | CASAAGGSYEQYF
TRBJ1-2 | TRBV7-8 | CASSLDRGYYGYTF
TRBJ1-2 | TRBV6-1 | CASSEGSMFAGYTF
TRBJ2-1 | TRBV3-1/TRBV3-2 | CASSHGVGTSLLDEQFF
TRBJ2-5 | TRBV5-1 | CATAEMAGGENQYF
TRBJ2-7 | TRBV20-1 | CSASAGTSGSGEQYF
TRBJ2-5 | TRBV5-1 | CASSGTGTGARYQETQYF
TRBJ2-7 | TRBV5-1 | CASSLGASESYEQYF
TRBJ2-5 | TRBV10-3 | CAISAREGGQETQYF
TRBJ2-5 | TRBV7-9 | CASSPGGEQETQYF
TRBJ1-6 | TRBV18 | CASSPGVGGNSPLHF
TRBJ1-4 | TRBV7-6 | CASSLGTGHEKLFF
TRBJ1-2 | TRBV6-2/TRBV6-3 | CASSYSVGTTTTRDYGYTF
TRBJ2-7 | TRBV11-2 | CASSSATSSGSRYEQYF
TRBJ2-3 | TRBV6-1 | CASSEEVYLLAGGRDTQYF
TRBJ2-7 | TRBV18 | CASSTNGQGGYEQYF
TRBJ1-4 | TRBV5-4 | CASSVRTGGEKLFF
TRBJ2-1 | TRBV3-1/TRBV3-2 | CASSQLSRGTPYNEQFF
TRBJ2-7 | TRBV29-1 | CSVRLAGEGEQYF
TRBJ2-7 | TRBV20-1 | CSASKGSERGISYEQYF
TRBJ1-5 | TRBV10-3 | CAISVGDRNEQPQHF
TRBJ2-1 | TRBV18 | CASRGGVYNEQFF
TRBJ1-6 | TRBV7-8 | CASSLTREGSPLHF
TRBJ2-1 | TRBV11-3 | CASGQGDGEQFF
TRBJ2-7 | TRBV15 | CATSRDLDSYEQYF